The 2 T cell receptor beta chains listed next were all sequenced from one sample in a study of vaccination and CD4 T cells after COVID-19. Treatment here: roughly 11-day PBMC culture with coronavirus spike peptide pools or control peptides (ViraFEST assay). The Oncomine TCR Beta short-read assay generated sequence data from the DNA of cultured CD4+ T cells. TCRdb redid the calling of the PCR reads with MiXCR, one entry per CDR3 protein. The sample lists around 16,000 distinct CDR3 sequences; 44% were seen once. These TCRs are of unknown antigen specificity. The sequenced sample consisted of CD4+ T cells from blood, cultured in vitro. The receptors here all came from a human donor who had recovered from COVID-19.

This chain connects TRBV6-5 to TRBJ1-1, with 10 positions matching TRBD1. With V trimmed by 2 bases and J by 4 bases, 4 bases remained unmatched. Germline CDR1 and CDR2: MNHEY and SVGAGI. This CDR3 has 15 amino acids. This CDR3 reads CASSYHRTGGTEAFF. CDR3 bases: TGTGCCAGCAGTTACCACCGGACAGGGGGCACTGAAGCTTTCTTT.

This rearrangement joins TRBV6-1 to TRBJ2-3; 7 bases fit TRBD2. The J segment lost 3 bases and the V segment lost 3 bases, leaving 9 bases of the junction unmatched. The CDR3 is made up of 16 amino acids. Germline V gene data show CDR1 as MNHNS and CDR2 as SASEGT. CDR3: CASSDRGTIETDTQYF. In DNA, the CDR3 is TGTGCCAGCAGTGACCGCGGGACTATTGAGACAGATACGCAGTATTTT.